This paragraph covers one T cell receptor (beta chain) sequence. The data were obtained in a study of blood T cell repertoires in COVID-19. Background on the study: Samples came from the United States, Italy and Spain, spanning acute and convalescent COVID-19. Nucleic acid was either cDNA or gDNA, and it came from T cells, B-cell-depleted T cells, or PBMCs.

Germline V gene sequence: CDR1 LNHDA, CDR2 SQIVND (reference sequence). The CDR3 has 15 amino acids. V was pared by 5 bases and J by 8 bases, with 12 bases of the junction left unmatched. The authors' processing: Reference gene primer amplification gave nucleated cell count estimates. Generated by immunoSEQ multiplex PCR, the TCRdb table keeps only in-frame clones and is missing some. V and J calls and clone size come straight from that table; D and trimming were deduced from the DNA. The sample holds hundreds of thousands of clones, about 89% seen once. The chain joins TRBV19 to TRBJ2-5; TRBD1 matches at 9 bases. Sequenced material: peripheral blood. The receptor was isolated from a man aged 60 to 69 who had recovered from COVID-19. CDR3 loop: CASSPAGTGPGTQYF. The CDR3 nucleotides are TGTGCCAGTAGTCCCGCCGGGACAGGGCCGGGCACCCAGTACTTC.